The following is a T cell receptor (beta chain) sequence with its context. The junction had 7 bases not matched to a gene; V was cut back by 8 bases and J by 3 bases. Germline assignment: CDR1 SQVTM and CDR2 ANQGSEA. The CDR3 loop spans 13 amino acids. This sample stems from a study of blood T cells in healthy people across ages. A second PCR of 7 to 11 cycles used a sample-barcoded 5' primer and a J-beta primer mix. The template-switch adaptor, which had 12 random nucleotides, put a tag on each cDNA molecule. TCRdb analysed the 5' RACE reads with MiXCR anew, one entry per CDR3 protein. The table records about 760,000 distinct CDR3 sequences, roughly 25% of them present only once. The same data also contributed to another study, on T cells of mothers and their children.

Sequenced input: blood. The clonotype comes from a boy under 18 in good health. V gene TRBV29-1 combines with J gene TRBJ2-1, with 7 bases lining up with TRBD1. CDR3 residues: CSIRQGNYNEQFF. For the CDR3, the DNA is TGCAGCATCAGACAGGGAAACTACAATGAGCAGTTCTTC.